The entry below describes one T cell receptor (beta chain). Its target is unknown. The CDR3 extends over 15 amino acids. Trimming took 5 bases from V and 1 from J; bases not matched to a gene: 4. This sample is part of a study of response to subunit inactivated influenza vaccine. TCRdb reprocessed the RT-PCR reads via MiXCR and lists one record per CDR3 protein. Of hundreds of thousands of distinct CDR3 sequences in the sample, 12% were seen once. Whole-study results and caveats: Researchers suggested that each seasonal influenza vaccination recruits few new T cells.

The V and J genes are TRBV12-3 or TRBV12-4 and TRBJ2-3, with TRBD1 identical over 9 bases. The sequenced sample was PBMCs from blood, obtained on the day of vaccination. The TCR comes from a man aged 50 to 60 who received an inactivated influenza vaccine. CDR3 in amino acids: CASSPTGGGTDTQYF. CDR3 nucleotides: TGTGCCAGCAGTCCTACAGGGGGCGGCACAGATACGCAGTATTTT.